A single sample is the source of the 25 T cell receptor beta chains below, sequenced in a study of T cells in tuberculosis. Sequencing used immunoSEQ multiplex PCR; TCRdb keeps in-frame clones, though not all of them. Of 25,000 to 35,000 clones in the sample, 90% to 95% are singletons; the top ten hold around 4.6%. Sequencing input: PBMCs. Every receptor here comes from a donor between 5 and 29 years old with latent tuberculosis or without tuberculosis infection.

For the CDR3, the DNA is TGTGCCAGCACAATAACAGGGAATCAGCCCCAGCATTTT. This translates into CASTITGNQPQHF. The V call is TRBV6-6, the J call TRBJ1-5; D perhaps matches TRBD1 (6 bases). The ends were cut back, 7 bases at V and 4 bases at J, with 11 bases in the middle. This CDR3 is 13 amino acids long. CDR1 and CDR2 from the germline V gene are MNHNY and SVGAGI (reference sequence).

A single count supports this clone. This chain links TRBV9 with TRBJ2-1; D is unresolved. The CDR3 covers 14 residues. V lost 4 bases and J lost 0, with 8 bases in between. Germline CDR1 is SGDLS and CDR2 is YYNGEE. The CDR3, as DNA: TGTGCCAGCAGCCCTCTCCTCTCCTACAATGAGCAGTTCTTC. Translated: CASSPLLSYNEQFF.

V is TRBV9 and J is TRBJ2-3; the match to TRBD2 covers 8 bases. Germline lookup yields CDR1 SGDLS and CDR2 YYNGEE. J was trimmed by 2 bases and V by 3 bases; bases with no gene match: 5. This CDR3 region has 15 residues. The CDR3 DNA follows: TGTGCCAGCAGCGGAACAGCGGGGGCCACAGATACGCAGTATTTT. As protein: CASSGTAGATDTQYF.

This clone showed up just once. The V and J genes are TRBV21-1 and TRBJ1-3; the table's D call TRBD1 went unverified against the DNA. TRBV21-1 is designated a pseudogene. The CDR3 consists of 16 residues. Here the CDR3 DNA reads TGTGCCAGCAGTAAACGTCTACAGGGGTCTGGAAACACCATATATTTT. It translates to CASSKRLQGSGNTIYF.

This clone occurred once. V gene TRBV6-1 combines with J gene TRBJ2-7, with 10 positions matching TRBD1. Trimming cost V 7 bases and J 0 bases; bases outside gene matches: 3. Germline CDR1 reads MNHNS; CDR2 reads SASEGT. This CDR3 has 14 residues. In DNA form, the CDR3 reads TGTGCCAGCACCCGGGACAGGGGCTCCTACGAGCAGTACTTC. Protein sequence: CASTRDRGSYEQYF.

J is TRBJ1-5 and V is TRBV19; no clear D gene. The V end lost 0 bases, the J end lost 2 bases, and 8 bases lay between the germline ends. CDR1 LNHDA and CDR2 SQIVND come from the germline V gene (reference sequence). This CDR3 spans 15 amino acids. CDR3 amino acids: CASSIERHRNQPQHF. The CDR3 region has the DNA TGTGCCAGTAGTATAGAGAGACACCGCAATCAGCCCCAGCATTTT. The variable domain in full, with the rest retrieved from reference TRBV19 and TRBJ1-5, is DGGITQSPKYLFRKEGQNVTLSCEQNLNHDAMYWYRQDPGQGLRLIYYSQIVNDFQKGDIAEGYSVSREKKESFPLTVTSAQKNPTAFYLCASSIERHRNQPQHFGDGTRLSIL.

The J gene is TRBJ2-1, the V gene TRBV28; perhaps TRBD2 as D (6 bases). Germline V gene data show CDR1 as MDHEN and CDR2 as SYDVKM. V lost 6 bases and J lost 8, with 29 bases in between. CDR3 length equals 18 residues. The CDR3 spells CASSPGGFVVVAAHEQFF. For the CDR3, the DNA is TGTGCCAGCAGCCCTGGAGGGTTTGTGGTAGTAGCGGCCCATGAGCAGTTCTTC.

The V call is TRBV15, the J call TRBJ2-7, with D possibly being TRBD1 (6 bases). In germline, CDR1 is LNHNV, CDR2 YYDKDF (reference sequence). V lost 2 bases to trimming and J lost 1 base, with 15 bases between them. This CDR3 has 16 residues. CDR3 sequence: CATSRQGWGGSYEQYF. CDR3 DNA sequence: TGTGCCACCAGCAGACAGGGGTGGGGCGGGTCCTACGAGCAGTACTTC.

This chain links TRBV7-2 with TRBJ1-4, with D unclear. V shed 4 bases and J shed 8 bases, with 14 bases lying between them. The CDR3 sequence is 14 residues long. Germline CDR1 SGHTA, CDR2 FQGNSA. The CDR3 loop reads CASSSSGVGEKLFF. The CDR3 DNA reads TGTGCCAGCAGCTCTAGCGGGGTGGGGGAAAAACTGTTTTTT.

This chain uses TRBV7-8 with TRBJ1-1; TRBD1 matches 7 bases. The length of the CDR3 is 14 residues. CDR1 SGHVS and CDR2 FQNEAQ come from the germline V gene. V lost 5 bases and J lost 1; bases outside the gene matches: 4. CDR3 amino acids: CASSPGQTNTEAFF. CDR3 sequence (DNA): TGTGCCAGCAGCCCGGGACAGACGAACACTGAAGCTTTCTTT.

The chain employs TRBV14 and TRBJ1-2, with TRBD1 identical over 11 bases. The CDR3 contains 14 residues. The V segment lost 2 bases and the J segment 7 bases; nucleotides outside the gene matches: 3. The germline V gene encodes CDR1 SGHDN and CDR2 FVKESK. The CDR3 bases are TGTGCCAGCAGCCAATCCGGGACAGGGGGTGGCTACACCTTC. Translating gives CASSQSGTGGGYTF.

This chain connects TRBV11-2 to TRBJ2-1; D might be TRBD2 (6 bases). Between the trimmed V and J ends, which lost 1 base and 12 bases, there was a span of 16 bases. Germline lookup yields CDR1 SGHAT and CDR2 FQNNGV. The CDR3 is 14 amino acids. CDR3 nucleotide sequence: TGTGCCAGCAGCTTAGGGGGACTCCAGGGAACGCAGTTCTTC. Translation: CASSLGGLQGTQFF.

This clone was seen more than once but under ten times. For the CDR3, the DNA is TGTGCCAGCAGTGATGCTAGCGGGAGGGCCTACGAGCAGTACTTC. Translating gives CASSDASGRAYEQYF. The chain has TRBV25-1 and TRBJ2-7; 12 positions agree with TRBD2. Germline CDR1 reads MGHDK; CDR2 reads SYGVNS. V was clipped by 3 bases and J by 2 bases; unmatched bases: 2. The CDR3 runs 15 residues.

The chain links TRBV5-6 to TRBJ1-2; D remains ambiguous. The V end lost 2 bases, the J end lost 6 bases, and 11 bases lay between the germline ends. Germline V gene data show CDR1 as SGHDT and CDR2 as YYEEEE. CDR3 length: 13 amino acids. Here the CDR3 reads CASSFEEGNGYTF. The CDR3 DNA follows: TGTGCCAGCAGCTTCGAGGAGGGAAATGGCTACACCTTC.

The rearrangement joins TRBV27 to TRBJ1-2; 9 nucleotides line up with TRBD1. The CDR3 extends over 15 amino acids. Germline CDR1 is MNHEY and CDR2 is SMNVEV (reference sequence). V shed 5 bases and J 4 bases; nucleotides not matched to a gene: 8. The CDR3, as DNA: TGTGCCAGCAGTCCACAGGGGGCGCCCCCCTATGGCTACACCTTC. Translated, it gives CASSPQGAPPYGYTF.

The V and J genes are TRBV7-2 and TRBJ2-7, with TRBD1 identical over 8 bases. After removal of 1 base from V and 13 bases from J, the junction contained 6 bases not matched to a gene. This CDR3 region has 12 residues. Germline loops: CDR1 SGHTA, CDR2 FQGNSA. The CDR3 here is CASSLDGTGKYF. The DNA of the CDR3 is TGTGCCAGCAGCTTAGATGGGACAGGAAAATACTTC.

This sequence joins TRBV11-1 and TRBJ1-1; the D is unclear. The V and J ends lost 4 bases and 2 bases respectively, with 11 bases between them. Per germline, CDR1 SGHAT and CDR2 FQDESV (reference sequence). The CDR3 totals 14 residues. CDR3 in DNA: TGTGCCAGCAGCTCACGCGGTCGAAACACTGAAGCTTTCTTT. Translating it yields CASSSRGRNTEAFF.

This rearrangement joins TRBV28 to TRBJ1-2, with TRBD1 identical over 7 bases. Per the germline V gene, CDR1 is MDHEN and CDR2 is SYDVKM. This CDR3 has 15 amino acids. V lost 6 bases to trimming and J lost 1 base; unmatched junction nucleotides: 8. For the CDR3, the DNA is TGTGCCAGCAGCGGTACAGGGGTAGGTAACTATGGCTACACCTTC. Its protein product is CASSGTGVGNYGYTF.

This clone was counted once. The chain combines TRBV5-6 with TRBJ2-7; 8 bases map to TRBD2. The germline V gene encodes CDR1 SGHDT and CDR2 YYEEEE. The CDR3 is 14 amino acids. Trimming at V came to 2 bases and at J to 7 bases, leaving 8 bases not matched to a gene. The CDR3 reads CASSLVRAGDEQYF. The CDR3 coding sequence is TGTGCCAGCAGCTTAGTAAGAGCGGGGGATGAGCAGTACTTC.

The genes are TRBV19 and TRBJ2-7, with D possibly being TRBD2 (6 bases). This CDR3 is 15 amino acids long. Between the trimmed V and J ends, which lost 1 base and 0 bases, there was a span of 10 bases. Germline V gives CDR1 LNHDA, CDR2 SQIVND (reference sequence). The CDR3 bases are TGTGCCAGTAGTATAGTCGGGAGTACCTCCTACGAGCAGTACTTC. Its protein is CASSIVGSTSYEQYF.

DNA for the CDR3: TGCGCCAGCAGCCGATCCCCGGGACAAACGAACACTGAAGCTTTCTTT. This encodes CASSRSPGQTNTEAFF. The V gene is TRBV5-1, the J gene TRBJ1-1; perhaps TRBD1 as D (6 bases). Germline V gene lookup returns CDR1 SGHRS and CDR2 YFSETQ. Trimming took off 4 bases at V and 1 base at J, with 17 bases between the two ends. The CDR3 has 16 residues.

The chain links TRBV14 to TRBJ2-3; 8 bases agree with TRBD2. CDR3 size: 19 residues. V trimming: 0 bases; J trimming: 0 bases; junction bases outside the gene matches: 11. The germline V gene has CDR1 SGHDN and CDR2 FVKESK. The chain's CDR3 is CASSQDWRGAAPSTDTQYF. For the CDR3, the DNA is TGTGCCAGCAGCCAAGATTGGCGGGGGGCCGCTCCTAGCACAGATACGCAGTATTTT.

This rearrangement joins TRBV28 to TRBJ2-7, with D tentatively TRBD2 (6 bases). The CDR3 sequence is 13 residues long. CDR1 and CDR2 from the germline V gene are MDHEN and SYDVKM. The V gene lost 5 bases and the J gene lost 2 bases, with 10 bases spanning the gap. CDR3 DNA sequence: TGTGCCAGCAGTGGGGGGACCCCCTACGAGCAGTACTTC. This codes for CASSGGTPYEQYF. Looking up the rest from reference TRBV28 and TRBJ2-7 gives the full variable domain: DVKVTQSSRYLVKRTGEKVFLECVQDMDHENMFWYRQDPGLGLRLIYFSYDVKMKEKGDIPEGYSVSREKKERFSLILESASTNQTSMYLCASSGGTPYEQYFGPGTRLTVT.

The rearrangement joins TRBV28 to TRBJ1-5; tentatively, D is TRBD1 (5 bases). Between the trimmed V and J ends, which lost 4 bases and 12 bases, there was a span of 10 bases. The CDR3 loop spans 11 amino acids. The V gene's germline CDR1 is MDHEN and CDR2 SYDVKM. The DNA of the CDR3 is TGTGCCAGCAGTTCACAGGCGTTCCAGCATTTT. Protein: CASSSQAFQHF.

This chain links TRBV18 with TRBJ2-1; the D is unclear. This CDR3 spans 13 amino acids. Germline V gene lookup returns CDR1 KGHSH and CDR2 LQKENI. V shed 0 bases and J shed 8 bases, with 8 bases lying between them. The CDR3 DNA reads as TGTGCCAGCTCACCACCTAGCTTAGATGAGCAGTTCTTC. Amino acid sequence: CASSPPSLDEQFF.